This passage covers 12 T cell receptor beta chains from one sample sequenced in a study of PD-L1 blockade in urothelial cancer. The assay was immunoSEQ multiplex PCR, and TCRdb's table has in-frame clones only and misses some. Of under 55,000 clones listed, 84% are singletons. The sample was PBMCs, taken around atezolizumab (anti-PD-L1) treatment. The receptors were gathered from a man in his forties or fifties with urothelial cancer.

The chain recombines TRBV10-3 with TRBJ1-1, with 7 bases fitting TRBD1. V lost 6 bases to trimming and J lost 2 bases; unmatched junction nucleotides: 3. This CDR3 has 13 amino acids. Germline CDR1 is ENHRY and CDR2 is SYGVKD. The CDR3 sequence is CAISPGGNTEAFF. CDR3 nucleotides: TGTGCCATCAGCCCAGGGGGTAACACTGAAGCTTTCTTT.

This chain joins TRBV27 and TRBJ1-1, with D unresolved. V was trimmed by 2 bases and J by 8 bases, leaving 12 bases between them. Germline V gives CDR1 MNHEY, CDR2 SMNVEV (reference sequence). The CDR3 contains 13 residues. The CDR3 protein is CASSLGPPGEAFF. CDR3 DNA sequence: TGTGCCAGCAGTTTAGGCCCCCCCGGGGAAGCTTTCTTT.

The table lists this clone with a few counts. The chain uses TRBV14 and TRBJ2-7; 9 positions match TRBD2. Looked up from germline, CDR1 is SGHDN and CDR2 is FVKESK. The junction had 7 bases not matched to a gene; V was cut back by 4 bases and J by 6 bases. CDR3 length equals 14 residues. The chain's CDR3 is CASSLWTSVAEQYF. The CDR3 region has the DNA TGTGCCAGCAGCCTCTGGACTAGCGTTGCCGAGCAGTACTTC.

The CDR3: CASRYRGRVDGYTF. For the CDR3, the DNA is TGTGCCAGCAGGTACAGGGGGCGAGTGGATGGCTACACCTTC. The rearrangement joins TRBV28 to TRBJ1-2, with 9 bases aligning to TRBD1. Germline V gene data show CDR1 as MDHEN and CDR2 as SYDVKM. V gave up 6 bases and J gave up 6 bases; unmatched junction bases: 8. The CDR3 totals 14 residues.

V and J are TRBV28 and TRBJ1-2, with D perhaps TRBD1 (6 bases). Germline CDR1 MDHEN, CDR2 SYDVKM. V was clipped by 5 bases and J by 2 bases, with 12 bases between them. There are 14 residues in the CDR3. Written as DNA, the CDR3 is TGTGCCAGCAGTCAGGGGAGCTCGAACTATGGCTACACCTTC. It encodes CASSQGSSNYGYTF.

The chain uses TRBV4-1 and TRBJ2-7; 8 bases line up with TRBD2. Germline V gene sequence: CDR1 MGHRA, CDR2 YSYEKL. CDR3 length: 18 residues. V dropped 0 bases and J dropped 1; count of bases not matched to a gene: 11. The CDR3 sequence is CASSQDPPSGSKSYEQYF. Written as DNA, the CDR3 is TGCGCCAGCAGCCAAGATCCTCCAAGCGGGAGTAAGTCCTACGAGCAGTACTTC.

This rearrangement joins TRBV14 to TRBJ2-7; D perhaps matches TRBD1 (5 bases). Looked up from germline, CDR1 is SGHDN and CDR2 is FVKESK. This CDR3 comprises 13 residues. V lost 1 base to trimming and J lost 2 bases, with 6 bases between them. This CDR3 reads CASSQVQAYEQYF. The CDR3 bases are TGTGCCAGCAGCCAAGTACAGGCCTACGAGCAGTACTTC.

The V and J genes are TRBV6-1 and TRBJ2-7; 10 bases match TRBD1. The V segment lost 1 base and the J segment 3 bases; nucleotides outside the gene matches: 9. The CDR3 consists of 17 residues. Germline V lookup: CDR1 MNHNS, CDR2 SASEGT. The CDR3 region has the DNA TGTGCCAGCAGTGAAGGAGACATGGGACAGGGGTTCTACGAGCAGTACTTC. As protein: CASSEGDMGQGFYEQYF.

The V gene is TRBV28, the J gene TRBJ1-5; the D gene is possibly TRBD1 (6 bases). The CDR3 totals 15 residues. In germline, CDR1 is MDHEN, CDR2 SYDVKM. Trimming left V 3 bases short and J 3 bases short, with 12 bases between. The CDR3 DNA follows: TGTGCCAGCAGTTTGGTAGGGGGAATCAATCAGCCCCAGCATTTT. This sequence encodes CASSLVGGINQPQHF.

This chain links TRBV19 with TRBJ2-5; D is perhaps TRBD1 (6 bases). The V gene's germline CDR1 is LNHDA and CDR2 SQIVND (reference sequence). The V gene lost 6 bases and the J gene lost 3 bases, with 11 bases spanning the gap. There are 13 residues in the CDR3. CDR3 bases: TGTGCCAGTAGCATCACAGGGAAAGAGACCCAGTACTTC. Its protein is CASSITGKETQYF.

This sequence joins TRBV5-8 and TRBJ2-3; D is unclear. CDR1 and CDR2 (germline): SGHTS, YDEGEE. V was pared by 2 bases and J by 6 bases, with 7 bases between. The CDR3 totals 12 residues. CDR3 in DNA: TGTGCCAGCAGCTTAATGAGGGATACGCAGTATTTT. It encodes CASSLMRDTQYF.

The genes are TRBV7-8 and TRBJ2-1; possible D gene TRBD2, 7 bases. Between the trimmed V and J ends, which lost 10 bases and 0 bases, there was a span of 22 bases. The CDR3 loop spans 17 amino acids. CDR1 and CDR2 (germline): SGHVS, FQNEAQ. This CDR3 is CATALGGGMISYNEQFF. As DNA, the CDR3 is TGTGCCACCGCCTTAGGGGGAGGGATGATCTCCTACAATGAGCAGTTCTTC.